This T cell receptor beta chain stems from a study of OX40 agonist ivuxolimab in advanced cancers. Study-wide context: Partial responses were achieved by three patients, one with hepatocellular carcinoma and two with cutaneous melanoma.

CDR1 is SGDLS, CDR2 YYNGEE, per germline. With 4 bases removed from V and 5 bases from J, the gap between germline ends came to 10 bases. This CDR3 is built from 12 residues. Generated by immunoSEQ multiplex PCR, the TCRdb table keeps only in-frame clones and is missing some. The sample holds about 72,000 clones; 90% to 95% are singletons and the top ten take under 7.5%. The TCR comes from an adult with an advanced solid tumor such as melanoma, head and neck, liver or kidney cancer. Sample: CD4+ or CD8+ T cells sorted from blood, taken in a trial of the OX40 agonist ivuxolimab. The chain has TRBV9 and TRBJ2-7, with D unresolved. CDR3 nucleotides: TGTGCCAGCAGCCCCCACCCGGACGAGCAGTACTTC. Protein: CASSPHPDEQYF.